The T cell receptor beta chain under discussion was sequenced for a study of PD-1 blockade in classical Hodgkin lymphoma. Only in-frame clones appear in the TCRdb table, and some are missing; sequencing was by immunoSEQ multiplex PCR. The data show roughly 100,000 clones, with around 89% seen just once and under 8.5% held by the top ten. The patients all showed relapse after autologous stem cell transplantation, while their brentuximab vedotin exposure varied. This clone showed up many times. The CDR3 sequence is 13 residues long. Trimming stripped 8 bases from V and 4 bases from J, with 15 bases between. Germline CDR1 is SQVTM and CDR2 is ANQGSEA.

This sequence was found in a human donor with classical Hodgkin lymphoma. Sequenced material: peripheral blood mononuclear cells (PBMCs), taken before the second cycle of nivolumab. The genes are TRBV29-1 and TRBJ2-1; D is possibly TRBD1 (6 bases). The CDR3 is CSLSGTPYNEQFF. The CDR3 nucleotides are TGCAGCTTATCCGGGACACCGTACAATGAGCAGTTCTTC.